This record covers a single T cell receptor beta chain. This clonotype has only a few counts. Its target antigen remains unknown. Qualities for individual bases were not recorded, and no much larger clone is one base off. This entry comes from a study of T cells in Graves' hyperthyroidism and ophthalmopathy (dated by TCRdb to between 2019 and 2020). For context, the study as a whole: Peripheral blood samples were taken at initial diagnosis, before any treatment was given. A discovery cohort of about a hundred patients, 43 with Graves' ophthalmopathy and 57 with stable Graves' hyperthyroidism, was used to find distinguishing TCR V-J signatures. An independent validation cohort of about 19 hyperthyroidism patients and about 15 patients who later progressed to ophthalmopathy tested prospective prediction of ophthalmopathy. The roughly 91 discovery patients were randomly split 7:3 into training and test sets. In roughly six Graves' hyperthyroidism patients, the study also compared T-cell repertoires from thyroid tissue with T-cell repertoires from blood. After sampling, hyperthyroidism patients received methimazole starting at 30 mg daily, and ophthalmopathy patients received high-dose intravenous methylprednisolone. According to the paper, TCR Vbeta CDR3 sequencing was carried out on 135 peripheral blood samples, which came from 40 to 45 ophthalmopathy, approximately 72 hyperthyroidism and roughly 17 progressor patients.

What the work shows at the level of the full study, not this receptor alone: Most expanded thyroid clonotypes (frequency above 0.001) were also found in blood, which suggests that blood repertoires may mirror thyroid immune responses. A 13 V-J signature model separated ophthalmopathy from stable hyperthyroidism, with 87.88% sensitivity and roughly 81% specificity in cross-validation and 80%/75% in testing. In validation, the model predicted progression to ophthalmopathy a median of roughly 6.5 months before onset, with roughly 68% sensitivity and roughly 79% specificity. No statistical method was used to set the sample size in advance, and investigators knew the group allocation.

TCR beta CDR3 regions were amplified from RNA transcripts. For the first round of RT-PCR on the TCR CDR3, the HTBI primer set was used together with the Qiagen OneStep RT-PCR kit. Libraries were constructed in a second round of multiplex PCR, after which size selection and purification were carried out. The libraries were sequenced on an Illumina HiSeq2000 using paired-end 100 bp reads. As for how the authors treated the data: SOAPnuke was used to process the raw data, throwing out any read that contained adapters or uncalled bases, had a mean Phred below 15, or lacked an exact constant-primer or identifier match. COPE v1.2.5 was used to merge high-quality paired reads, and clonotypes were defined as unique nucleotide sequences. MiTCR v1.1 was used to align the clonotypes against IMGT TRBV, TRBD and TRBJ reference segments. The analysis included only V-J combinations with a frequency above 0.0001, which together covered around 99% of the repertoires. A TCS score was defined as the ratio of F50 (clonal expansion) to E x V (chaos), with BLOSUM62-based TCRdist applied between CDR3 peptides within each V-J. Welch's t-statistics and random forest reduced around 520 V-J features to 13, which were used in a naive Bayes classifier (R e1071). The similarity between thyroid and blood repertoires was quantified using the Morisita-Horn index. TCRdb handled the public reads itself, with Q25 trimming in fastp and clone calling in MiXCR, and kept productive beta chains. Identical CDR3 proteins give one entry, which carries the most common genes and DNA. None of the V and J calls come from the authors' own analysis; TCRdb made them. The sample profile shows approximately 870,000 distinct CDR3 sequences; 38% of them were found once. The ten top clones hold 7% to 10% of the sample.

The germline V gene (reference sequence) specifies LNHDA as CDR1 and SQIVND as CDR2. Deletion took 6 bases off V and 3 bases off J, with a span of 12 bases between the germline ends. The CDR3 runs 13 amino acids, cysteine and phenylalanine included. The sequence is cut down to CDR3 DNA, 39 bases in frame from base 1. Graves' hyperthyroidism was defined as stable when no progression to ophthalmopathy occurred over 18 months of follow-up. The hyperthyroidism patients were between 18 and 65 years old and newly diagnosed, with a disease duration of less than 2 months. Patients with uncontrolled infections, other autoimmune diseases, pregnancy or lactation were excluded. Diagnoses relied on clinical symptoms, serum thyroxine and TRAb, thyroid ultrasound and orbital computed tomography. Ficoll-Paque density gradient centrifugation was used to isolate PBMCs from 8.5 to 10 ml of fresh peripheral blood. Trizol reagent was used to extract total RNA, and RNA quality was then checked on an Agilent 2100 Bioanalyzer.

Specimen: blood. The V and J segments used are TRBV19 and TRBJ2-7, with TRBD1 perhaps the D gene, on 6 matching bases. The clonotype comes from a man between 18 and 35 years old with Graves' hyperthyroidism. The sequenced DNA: TGTGCCAGTAGGAAGACAGGAGGCTACGAGCAGTACTTC. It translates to CASRKTGGYEQYF. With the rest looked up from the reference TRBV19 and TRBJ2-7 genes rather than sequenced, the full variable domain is DGGITQSPKYLFRKEGQNVTLSCEQNLNHDAMYWYRQDPGQGLRLIYYSQIVNDFQKGDIAEGYSVSREKKESFPLTVTSAQKNPTAFYLCASRKTGGYEQYFGPGTRLTVT.